The source of this T cell receptor beta chain is a study of blood T cell repertoires in COVID-19. About the research overall: Acute and convalescent COVID-19 samples came from the United States, Italy and Spain. T cells, B-cell-depleted T cells, or PBMCs supplied cDNA or gDNA.

Original processing methods: Amplified reference gene primers provided the basis for estimating nucleated cell counts. The data were produced by immunoSEQ multiplex PCR, yet TCRdb's version contains in-frame clones alone and is incomplete. The V and J calls and the clone size are those of that table, but D and trimming were determined from the DNA. There are 150,000 to 200,000 clones in the sample; about 86% occur only once, and roughly 18% lies in the top ten. Germline V gene sequence: CDR1 PRHDT, CDR2 FYEKMQ (reference sequence). CDR3 length equals 15 residues. V lost 1 base to trimming and J lost 2 bases; unmatched junction nucleotides: 2.

Sequenced: peripheral blood. This TCR was sampled from a woman of 80 years or more with acute or convalescent COVID-19. This chain uses TRBV13 with TRBJ2-1; 7 bases line up with TRBD2. The CDR3 is CASSLELATYNEQFF. The DNA of the CDR3 is TGTGCCAGCAGCTTAGAACTAGCGACCTACAATGAGCAGTTCTTC.